What follows describes a single T cell receptor (beta chain). CDR1 LNHNV and CDR2 YYDKDF come from the germline V gene (reference sequence). The CDR3 length is 15 residues. The data belong to a study of T cells expressing NK-cell markers. 5'RACE template switching with UMIs generated TCR beta cDNA. TCRdb re-called the 5' RACE reads; every CDR3 protein appears as one record, without DNA. The table lists under 600,000 distinct CDR3 sequences, with over 1.1% in the top ten. Sequencing was performed on blood T cells: a sorted CD56 or NKG2C T cell subset, CD4+ or CD8+ T cells, or bulk PBMC T cells (not recorded which). The V call is TRBV15, the J call TRBJ2-7; TCRdb names TRBD2, which stays unverified in the absence of DNA. This clonotype was obtained from a woman between 45 and 60 years old in good health. The CDR3 loop reads CATSLTSGRVREQYF.